These 14 T cell receptor beta chains came from one sample sequenced in a study of control samples from healthy donors and cancer patients. The data were produced by immunoSEQ multiplex PCR, yet TCRdb's version contains in-frame clones alone and is incomplete. The repertoire holds approximately 90,000 clones, with over 90% as singletons. The source material was blood. The receptor source for this set is a woman aged 25-40 years in good health.

This chain uses TRBV6-6 with TRBJ2-3; possibly TRBD2 for D (6 bases). Germline CDR1 MNHNY, CDR2 SVGAGI (reference sequence). CDR3 length: 16 residues. Between the trimmed V and J ends, which lost 2 bases and 0 bases, there was a span of 12 bases. The CDR3 spells CASSYGGTASTDTQYF. The CDR3 DNA follows: TGTGCCAGCAGTTACGGGGGGACCGCTAGCACAGATACGCAGTATTTT.

This chain joins TRBV5-5 and TRBJ1-4; TRBD1 might be the D (6 bases). Trimming took off 2 bases at V and 5 bases at J, with 13 bases between the two ends. The germline V gene encodes CDR1 SGHKS and CDR2 YYEKEE (reference sequence). This CDR3 has 15 amino acids. Written as DNA, the CDR3 is TGTGCCAGCAGCTTACCCTGGACAGCCAATGAAAAACTGTTTTTT. Translation gives CASSLPWTANEKLFF.

The rearrangement links TRBV5-1 to TRBJ2-2, with unresolved D. Germline values: CDR1 SGHRS, CDR2 YFSETQ. The CDR3 covers 13 residues. The ends were cut back, 4 bases at V and 4 bases at J, with 8 bases in the middle. The CDR3, as DNA: TGCGCCAGCAGCCTAGGCCTCACCGGGGAGCTGTTTTTT. It translates to CASSLGLTGELFF.

V and J are TRBV24-1 and TRBJ1-2; D call uncertain. The CDR3 consists of 14 residues. Germline V gives CDR1 KGHDR, CDR2 SFDVKD. V lost 3 bases, J lost 5 bases, and 12 bases lay in between. The CDR3 is CATSDQREGYGYTF. The CDR3 DNA is TGTGCCACCAGTGATCAGAGGGAGGGTTATGGCTACACCTTC.

This sequence joins TRBV7-2 and TRBJ2-1; D unresolved. This CDR3 contains 16 residues. Germline CDR1 SGHTA, CDR2 FQGNSA. V was pared by 5 bases and J by 2 bases, with 16 bases between. The CDR3 region has the DNA TGTGCCAGCAGCCCATGGCGGCAAGACACCTACAATGAGCAGTTCTTC. It translates to CASSPWRQDTYNEQFF.

This clone appeared a few times. The chain uses TRBV18 and TRBJ1-1, with unresolved D. The CDR3 contains 15 residues. The ends were cut back, 2 bases at V and 1 base at J, with 11 bases in the middle. The germline gives CDR1 KGHSH, CDR2 LQKENI. CDR3 protein: CASSPSGRENTEAFF. CDR3 in DNA: TGTGCCAGCTCACCAAGTGGGAGGGAGAACACTGAAGCTTTCTTT.

The chain uses TRBV10-3 and TRBJ1-3, with 7 bases matching TRBD1. V gave up 4 bases and J gave up 8 bases; unmatched junction bases: 11. The CDR3 has 15 residues. The V gene's germline CDR1 is ENHRY and CDR2 SYGVKD. The CDR3 sequence is CAISGEQGLFDTIYF. Written as DNA, the CDR3 is TGTGCCATCAGTGGGGAACAGGGGCTCTTCGACACCATATATTTT.

The chain joins TRBV6-1 to TRBJ1-2; D remains unclear. The CDR3 consists of 13 residues. The germline gives CDR1 MNHNS, CDR2 SASEGT. Trimming stripped 1 base from V and 4 bases from J, with 7 bases between. The CDR3, as DNA: TGTGCCAGCAGTGAAGTCAGGACCTATGGCTACACCTTC. Translated, it gives CASSEVRTYGYTF.

The chain employs TRBV27 and TRBJ1-2, with 8 bases that match TRBD1. Germline V gene sequence: CDR1 MNHEY, CDR2 SMNVEV (reference sequence). The V segment lost 2 bases and the J segment 4 bases; nucleotides outside the gene matches: 9. This CDR3 is built from 16 residues. This chain's CDR3 is CASSLKGSGGVYGYTF. For the CDR3, the DNA is TGTGCCAGCAGTTTAAAAGGGTCAGGGGGCGTCTATGGCTACACCTTC.

The chain carries TRBV5-1 and TRBJ2-1; TRBD2 might be the D (6 bases). CDR3 length: 14 amino acids. Germline CDR1 and CDR2: SGHRS and YFSETQ. Between the trimmed V and J ends, which lost 0 bases and 8 bases, there was a span of 12 bases. DNA for the CDR3: TGCGCCAGCAGCTTGGCCGCGGGGAAGGATGAGCAGTTCTTC. Its translation is CASSLAAGKDEQFF. The whole variable domain, filled in from reference TRBV5-1 and TRBJ2-1, reads KAGVTQTPRYLIKTRGQQVTLSCSPISGHRSVSWYQQTPGQGLQFLFEYFSETQRNKGNFPGRFSGRQFSNSRSEMNVSTLELGDSALYLCASSLAAGKDEQFFGPGTRLTVL.

The V and J genes are TRBV5-1 and TRBJ1-1; D gene uncertain. The CDR3 runs 16 residues. CDR1 is SGHRS and CDR2 is YFSETQ in the germline V gene. Trimming removed 4 bases from V and 0 bases from J, with 16 bases in between. DNA for the CDR3: TGCGCCAGCAGCCCACTCGACGGAATAATGAACACTGAAGCTTTCTTT. It yields the protein CASSPLDGIMNTEAFF.

This chain links TRBV27 with TRBJ2-7, with TRBD2 matching over 7 bases. This CDR3 contains 14 residues. V dropped 5 bases and J dropped 5; count of bases not matched to a gene: 9. The V gene's germline CDR1 is MNHEY and CDR2 SMNVEV (reference sequence). Written as DNA, the CDR3 is TGTGCCAGCAGTCTCTCCGGGACTATCCACGAGCAGTACTTC. It is translated as CASSLSGTIHEQYF.

The rearrangement joins TRBV5-1 to TRBJ2-3; 9 bases align to TRBD1. Germline-derived CDR1 and CDR2 are SGHRS and YFSETQ. With V trimmed by 7 bases and J by 0 bases, 3 bases remained unmatched. This CDR3 is 14 amino acids long. CDR3: CASWDRASTDTQYF. CDR3 in DNA: TGCGCCAGCTGGGACAGGGCGAGCACAGATACGCAGTATTTT.

This chain links TRBV2 with TRBJ1-1, with D uncertain. V lost 7 bases, J lost 4 bases, and 16 bases lay in between. The CDR3 is 14 residues long. Germline values: CDR1 SNHLY, CDR2 FYNNEI. CDR3 protein: CASMGYKEGTEAFF. The CDR3 DNA reads as TGTGCCAGCATGGGTTATAAGGAGGGCACTGAAGCTTTCTTT. Complete variable domain (other parts from reference TRBV2 and TRBJ1-1): EPEVTQTPSHQVTQMGQEVILRCVPISNHLYFYWYRQILGQKVEFLVSFYNNEISEKSEIFDDQFSVERPDGSNFTLKIRSTKLEDSAMYFCASMGYKEGTEAFFGQGTRLTVV.